This paragraph reports one T cell receptor (beta chain). What it binds is unknown. Germline V lookup: CDR1 MNHNS, CDR2 SASEGT. The CDR3 is made up of 17 amino acids. The ends were cut back, 6 bases at V and 3 bases at J, with 23 bases in the middle. These data originate in a study of T cell repertoires in cytomegalovirus infection. The overall study: Based on public TCR beta signatures, there were indications of CMV infection and of a matching HLA type.

Points from the study as a whole: The ex vivo response showed dominance by HLA-C-restricted CMV-specific TCR beta clonotypes.

From the reads, TCRdb called clonotypes with MiXCR, one entry per CDR3 protein. The sample lists 250,000 to 400,000 distinct CDR3 sequences, 20% to 30% occurring once. The sample in question was cultured PBMCs, obtained from culture after CMV antigen stimulation. V is TRBV6-1 and J is TRBJ2-5; tentatively, D is TRBD1 or TRBD2 (5 bases each). The receptor was derived from a human donor in good health (CMV status not recorded). Some clones in this sample may be carry-over from other donors' samples. The DNA for the CDR3 is TGTGCCAGCAGCCTACTGAGGGGACCCCCTATTAAAGAGACCCAGTACTTC. This sequence encodes CASSLLRGPPIKETQYF.